The TCR beta chain under discussion was sequenced for a study of response to subunit inactivated influenza vaccine. Findings and limits, study-wide: Authors suggested that a seasonal influenza vaccination recruits few new T cells each time.

With 2 bases removed from V and 2 bases from J, the gap between germline ends came to 10 bases. This CDR3 contains 14 residues. Germline V gives CDR1 MDHEN, CDR2 SYDVKM. TCRdb ran MiXCR on the RT-PCR reads and lists one entry per CDR3 protein. The profile covers about 570,000 distinct CDR3 sequences, with about 10% appearing a single time and 11% taken by the ten largest. With respect to this clonotype: Its antigen is still unknown.

The sample was also reused in another study, on T cells expressing NK-cell markers. Per that study: Researchers built TCR beta cDNA using 5'RACE template switching with UMIs. The TCR beta repertoires originated in sorted CD3+CD56+NKG2C+, CD3+CD56+NKG2C- and CD3+CD56-NKG2C+ T cells. In the group of eight sequenced donors, seven were HCMV-seropositive and one was seronegative. The leading position in the CD3+CD56-NKG2C+ fraction of a handful of donors also went to these clonotypes.

The sequence was obtained from a man aged 45-60 years who received an inactivated influenza vaccine. V usage is TRBV28 and J usage is TRBJ2-7; tentatively, D is TRBD1 (6 bases). Sequenced here: PBMCs from blood, sampled on the day of vaccination. The DNA of the CDR3 is TGTGCCAGCAGTTTAGGACAGCGAACCTACGAGCAGTACTTC. Encoded protein: CASSLGQRTYEQYF. Together with reference TRBV28 and TRBJ2-7, the CDR3 gives the full variable domain: DVKVTQSSRYLVKRTGEKVFLECVQDMDHENMFWYRQDPGLGLRLIYFSYDVKMKEKGDIPEGYSVSREKKERFSLILESASTNQTSMYLCASSLGQRTYEQYFGPGTRLTVT.